These 18 T cell receptor beta chains were all obtained from the same sample, sequenced in a study of blood T cells in healthy people across ages (dated by TCRdb to the mid-2010s). Preparation of the library involved 5' RACE. The sequencer listed for this sample is Illumina HiSeq 2500. A second PCR of roughly 7 to 11 cycles was run with a J-beta primer mix and a sample-barcoded 5' primer. The public reads were run again by TCRdb, first through fastp at Q25 and then through MiXCR, and only productive beta chains were kept. Rows are combined by CDR3 protein, so each entry shows the most common genes and DNA. For this sample the table gives around 780,000 distinct CDR3 sequences, of which 20% to 30% were detected only once. In total, the top ten clones hold under 3% of the sample. These records were also assigned to another study, of T cells of mothers and their children.

Source material: blood. These receptors all come from a boy younger than 18 in good health.

This clonotype was counted a few times. The CDR3: CSARDYQGGFTEAFF. Here the CDR3 DNA reads TGCAGTGCTAGAGATTATCAGGGCGGGTTCACTGAAGCTTTCTTT. The chain employs TRBV20-1 and TRBJ1-1; D may be TRBD1 (5 bases). The CDR3 consists of 15 residues. The germline CDR1 and CDR2 sequences are DFQATT and SNEGSKA (reference sequence). The V end lost 0 bases, the J end lost 4 bases, and 15 bases lay between the germline ends.

The chain links TRBV12-3 or TRBV12-4 to TRBJ2-3; TRBD2 matches 12 bases. V was pared by 0 bases and J by 1 base, with 2 bases of the junction left unmatched. The CDR3 loop spans 17 amino acids. CDR3 region: CASSLAASGGGTDTQYF. The CDR3 region has the DNA TGTGCCAGCAGTTTAGCGGCTAGCGGGGGGGGCACAGATACGCAGTATTTT.

In the case of this clonotype: Since no conserved phenylalanine or tryptophan closes the CDR3, a read error is the likely cause. The gene calls are TRBV2 and TRBJ1-1; unclear D gene. CDR3 size: 12 residues. The ends were cut back, 6 bases at V and 8 bases at J, with 13 bases in the middle. Germline V gene lookup returns CDR1 SNHLY and CDR2 FYNNEI. DNA for the CDR3: TGTGCCAGCAGGGGTTGGGTACCCGAAGCTTTCGTT. This encodes CASRGWVPEAFV.

The J gene is TRBJ2-2, the V gene TRBV7-2; 9 bases are shared with TRBD2. J gave up 9 bases and V 2 bases, and 10 bases lay outside the gene matches. Per the germline V gene, CDR1 is SGHTA and CDR2 is FQGNSA. The CDR3 contains 16 residues. CDR3 in amino acids: CASSLKGLAGPRELFF. In nucleotides, the CDR3 is TGTGCCAGCAGCTTAAAGGGTCTAGCGGGGCCACGGGAGCTGTTTTTT.

This clonotype has only a few counts. The gene calls are TRBV12-3 or TRBV12-4 and TRBJ2-7, with no clear D. Trimming took 6 bases from V and 3 from J, leaving 15 bases between them. CDR3 size: 14 residues. CDR3 amino acids: CASSLKDKRYEQYF. Written as DNA, the CDR3 is TGTGCCAGCAGCCTTAAGGATAAACGCTACGAGCAGTACTTC.

This clonotype was detected only a few times. The V gene is TRBV6-1, the J gene TRBJ1-1; the D is unclear. This CDR3 has 13 residues. Germline V gives CDR1 MNHNS, CDR2 SASEGT. V lost 1 base, J lost 3 bases, and 6 bases lay in between. The CDR3 sequence: CASSEESYTEAFF. The CDR3 nucleotides are TGTGCCAGCAGTGAAGAATCGTACACTGAAGCTTTCTTT.

This clonotype has more than one count but fewer than ten. V usage is TRBV7-2 and J usage is TRBJ1-2; TRBD1 matches at 9 bases. In germline, CDR1 is SGHTA, CDR2 FQGNSA. After removal of 2 bases from V and 5 bases from J, the junction contained 6 bases not matched to a gene. The CDR3 totals 15 residues. The CDR3 nucleotides read TGTGCCAGCAGCTTAACAGGGGGCGCAAGATATGGCTACACCTTC. Amino acids: CASSLTGGARYGYTF.

The gene calls are TRBV29-1 and TRBJ2-5; TRBD1 aligns across 8 bases. The CDR3 length is 15 residues. Losses at the gene ends were 5 bases for V and 5 bases for J; bases not matched to a gene: 13. CDR1 is SQVTM and CDR2 is ANQGSEA in the germline V gene. The CDR3 DNA is TGCAGCGTTTTTGTGGAGCAGGGGGCTTTGGAGACCCAGTACTTC. Its translation: CSVFVEQGALETQYF. The full variable domain, in which reference TRBV29-1 and TRBJ2-5 provide the parts outside the CDR3, is SAVISQKPSRDICQRGTSLTIQCQVDSQVTMMFWYRQQPGQSLTLIATANQGSEATYESGFVIDKFPISRPNLTFSTLTVSNMSPEDSSIYLCSVFVEQGALETQYFGPGTRLLVL.

The J gene is TRBJ2-3, the V gene TRBV12-3 or TRBV12-4; D unresolved. V shed 5 bases and J shed 2 bases, with 8 bases lying between them. The CDR3 is made up of 13 amino acids. CDR3 in amino acids: CASSPGFTDTQYF. DNA of the CDR3: TGTGCCAGCAGTCCCGGATTCACAGATACGCAGTATTTT.

The chain joins TRBV29-1 to TRBJ2-3, with D unresolved. The CDR3 length is 14 residues. V was pared by 2 bases and J by 0 bases, with 9 bases between. Germline V gives CDR1 SQVTM, CDR2 ANQGSEA. CDR3 sequence (DNA): TGCAGCGTTGAATGGGTCCCTAGCACAGATACGCAGTATTTT. Amino acids: CSVEWVPSTDTQYF.

The V gene is TRBV5-1, the J gene TRBJ2-1; D may correspond to TRBD1 or TRBD2 (5 bases each). The length of the CDR3 is 11 residues. Per the germline V gene, CDR1 is SGHRS and CDR2 is YFSETQ. With 2 bases removed from V and 11 bases from J, the gap between germline ends came to 8 bases. The CDR3 DNA sequence: TGCGCCAGCAGCTTTGGGGACCAGCAGTTCTTC. It encodes CASSFGDQQFF. Full variable domain (outside the CDR3, taken from reference TRBV5-1 and TRBJ2-1): KAGVTQTPRYLIKTRGQQVTLSCSPISGHRSVSWYQQTPGQGLQFLFEYFSETQRNKGNFPGRFSGRQFSNSRSEMNVSTLELGDSALYLCASSFGDQQFFGPGTRLTVL.

In nucleotides, the CDR3 is TGTGCCAGCAGCCCTGTAATCACAGATACGCAGTATTTT. Translating gives CASSPVITDTQYF. The gene calls are TRBV7-6 and TRBJ2-3; the D is unclear. The CDR3 is 13 amino acids. Looked up from germline, CDR1 is SGHVS and CDR2 is FNYEAQ. With 5 bases removed from V and 2 bases from J, the gap between germline ends came to 8 bases.

CDR3 sequence (DNA): TGTGCCAGCAGCTTAGCCAGACTTCCAGGGCAAGAGACCCAGTACTTC. Translating gives CASSLARLPGQETQYF. The V and J genes are TRBV7-8 and TRBJ2-5; D possibly corresponds to TRBD1 (5 bases). Trimming stripped 0 bases from V and 2 bases from J, with 13 bases between. CDR3 length: 16 amino acids. Per germline, CDR1 SGHVS and CDR2 FQNEAQ.

This clonotype was found a few times. The chain has TRBV27 and TRBJ1-2; a possible D gene is TRBD1 (5 bases). Germline-derived CDR1 and CDR2 are MNHEY and SMNVEV (reference sequence). Deletions cut 6 bases from V and 2 bases from J, with 16 bases between. The CDR3 has 15 amino acids. The DNA of the CDR3 is TGTGCCAGCAGCCTTCTGGGGGACCCCAACTATGGCTACACCTTC. It encodes CASSLLGDPNYGYTF.

V and J are TRBV6-8 and TRBJ1-2; tentatively, D is TRBD1 (6 bases). Per the germline V gene, CDR1 is MNHGY and CDR2 is SAAAGT. The CDR3 is 15 residues long. V was pared by 2 bases and J by 1 base, with 11 bases between. The CDR3 nucleotides read TGTGCCAGCAGTTACCGGGCAGGGGATAACTATGGCTACACCTTC. As protein: CASSYRAGDNYGYTF.

V is TRBV7-9 and J is TRBJ2-6, with a possible D match to TRBD1 (7 bases). The germline V gene has CDR1 SEHNR and CDR2 FQNEAQ (reference sequence). V lost 11 bases and J lost 0, with 14 bases in between. The length of the CDR3 is 15 residues. This CDR3 reads CAWQGGLSGANVLTF. The CDR3 bases are TGTGCCTGGCAGGGGGGCCTCTCTGGGGCCAACGTCCTGACTTTC.

This chain uses TRBV24-1 with TRBJ1-5; D is unclear. Between the trimmed V and J ends, which lost 6 bases and 2 bases, there was a span of 7 bases. The CDR3 is made up of 13 amino acids. The germline V gene has CDR1 KGHDR and CDR2 SFDVKD. The CDR3 nucleotides are TGTGCCACCAGTTTGGGCGGCAATCAGCCCCAGCATTTT. It translates to CATSLGGNQPQHF.

The chain is built from TRBV14 and TRBJ2-5; D is perhaps TRBD1 (7 bases). CDR1 is SGHDN and CDR2 is FVKESK in the germline V gene. V was pared by 5 bases and J by 4 bases, with 14 bases between. The CDR3 has 14 amino acids. CDR3 in amino acids: CASSNQGGRETQYF. CDR3 in DNA: TGTGCCAGCAGCAACCAGGGGGGTCGAGAGACCCAGTACTTC.